A single sample is the source of the 2 T cell receptor beta chains below, sequenced in a study of blood T cell repertoires in COVID-19. This table comes from immunoSEQ multiplex PCR, and its TCRdb copy is limited to in-frame clones, with some not included. Of about 56,000 clones listed, approximately 85% are singletons. The sample was peripheral blood. The receptors stem from a man in his forties or fifties with active COVID-19.

The chain carries TRBV11-2 and TRBJ2-7, with D perhaps TRBD1 (6 bases). Trimming cost V 5 bases and J 0 bases, with 20 bases left between them. This CDR3 region has 17 residues. Germline CDR1 reads SGHAT; CDR2 reads FQNNGV. As DNA, the CDR3 is TGTGCCAGCAGCCCCTACCTCTCAACAGGGAGCTCCTACGAGCAGTACTTC. It yields the protein CASSPYLSTGSSYEQYF.

The V gene is TRBV7-3, the J gene TRBJ2-2; 7 bases agree with TRBD2. The V segment lost 5 bases and the J segment 1 base; nucleotides outside the gene matches: 4. The CDR3 contains 15 residues. CDR1 and CDR2 from the germline V gene are SGHTA and FQGTGA. The CDR3 spells CASSTPGGNTGELFF. The CDR3 DNA sequence: TGTGCCAGCAGCACCCCGGGGGGGAACACCGGGGAGCTGTTTTTT.